This T cell receptor beta chain was recorded in a study of STAT3 mutations in large granular lymphocyte leukemia. Study outcomes and limitations: In T-cell large granular lymphocyte leukemia, about half of patients showed multiple immunodominant subclonotypes. No sample exists from the first appearance of each clone.

Data came from immunoSEQ multiplex PCR; TCRdb stores just in-frame clones and leaves some out. The profile shows fewer than 9,500 clones, 60% to 85% of them singletons. With respect to this clone: Its antigen remains unknown.

The receptor's source is a woman between 35 and 50 years old with T-cell large granular lymphocyte leukemia. Some clones in this sample may be carry-over from other donors' samples. Material: peripheral blood mononuclear cells.

The CDR3 DNA reads TGTGCCAGCAGTTACGGGACAGGTCGCCAAGAGACCCAGTACTTC. Amino acid sequence: CASSYGTGRQETQYF. The chain uses TRBV6-6 and TRBJ2-5, with TRBD1 identical over 8 bases. J gave up 1 base and V 2 bases, and 3 bases lay outside the gene matches. This CDR3 has 15 residues. Germline loops: CDR1 MNHNY, CDR2 SVGAGI (reference sequence).